The entry below gives a single TCR beta chain sequence along with its context. This study enrolled people aged about 18 to 100 from about two dozen US geographic areas. Cohort 3 recovery required two negative PCRs, clearance, or symptom resolution. The data originate from a study of blood T cell repertoires in COVID-19. CDR1 SGHTS and CDR2 YDEGEE come from the germline V gene. The CDR3 consists of 16 residues. V dropped 4 bases and J dropped 2; count of bases not matched to a gene: 8. The protocol was immunoSEQ multiplex PCR, while the TCRdb copy is restricted to in-frame clones and leaves out a portion. The data contain under 200,000 clones, about four fifths of them singletons.

Sequencing used PBMCs or T cells enriched from blood (not recorded which). The chain links TRBV5-8 to TRBJ1-1; TRBD1 matches at 10 bases. This TCR was recovered from a man between 45 and 60 years old who had recovered from COVID-19. CDR3 DNA sequence: TGTGCCAGCAGCCACCGGGACAGGGGCTTAAACACTGAAGCTTTCTTT. Translating gives CASSHRDRGLNTEAFF. The full variable domain, completed using reference TRBV5-8 and TRBJ1-1, is EAGVTQSPTHLIKTRGQQATLRCSPISGHTSVYWYQQALGLGLQFLLWYDEGEERNRGNFPPRFSGRQFPNYSSELNVNALELEDSALYLCASSHRDRGLNTEAFFGQGTRLTVV.